The sequence of this T cell receptor beta chain was determined in a study of blood T cells in healthy people across ages (dated by TCRdb to 2013 to 2016). As for the study more broadly: Template switching captured roughly one uniquely barcoded TCR beta cDNA molecule per two T cells in model experiments. For two donors (one aged 18 to 30 and one aged 80 or older), the study analyzed two additional independent replicas of 1 million unique cDNA reads from the same blood draw. The donors were split into four age groups: young (average about 15 years), middle-aged (roughly 39), aged (approximately 60) and long-lived (approximately 80). To avoid experimental bias, donors of different ages were distributed randomly across sequencing lanes. Using deep sequencing normalized with unique cDNA molecular identifiers, the study measured how TCR beta repertoire diversity changes with age. Study-level results and caveats: Because profiling used bulk unsorted PBMCs, naive and antigen-experienced compartments could not be compared conclusively. As age increased, observed TCR beta diversity per million T cells dropped in a roughly linear way, and a significant reduction was already evident by age about 40. Compared with the aged group, the long-lived group had more naive CD4+ T cells, fewer expanded clones and increased TCR diversity, a pattern suggesting age selection. The CMV infection status of donors was not known, potentially confounding age-related changes in expanded clonotypes. Estimates of total diversity based on one million sequenced T cells were regarded as lower bounds and as underestimates. Observed TCR beta diversity correlated strongly with the percentage of naive T cells measured by flow cytometry.

The donors were roughly 39 Caucasian individuals from Russia, aged roughly 6 to 100 years, who were systemically healthy. Ten milliliters of peripheral blood were drawn from each donor into EDTA-treated Vacutainer tubes. Ficoll-Paque density-gradient centrifugation was used to isolate PBMCs, with at least 6 million per sample. Trizol reagent was used to extract total RNA from PBMCs, with at least 6 micrograms per sample. Naive CD45RAhigh/CD27high T cell percentages were measured by flow cytometry on a PBMC aliquot from every donor. This clonotype was detected a few times. Its binding antigen is unknown. No clone much larger than this one lies a single base away; base qualities are absent. Library preparation was by 5' RACE. TCRdb shows the sequencer as Illumina HiSeq 2500. A second roughly 7 to 11 cycle PCR used a sample-barcoded 5' primer and a J-beta primer mix. A template-switch 5' adaptor carrying 12 random nucleotides introduced a unique molecular identifier onto each TCR beta cDNA molecule. At least 2.5 million CDR3-containing paired-end reads were obtained from each sample. First-strand cDNA was synthesized from all RNA with the Mint cDNA synthesis kit, primed by a TRBC-specific oligonucleotide. After uracil-DNA glycosylase treatment, a first 18-cycle PCR used universal primers M1SS and BC2_uni_R on all cDNA. The study's own analysis went as follows. Each sample was normalized by randomly selecting 1 million high-quality reads, each carrying a distinct molecular identifier. Instead of being binned into consensus sequences, reads that shared molecular identifiers were thrown out. MiTCR, set to a Q25 quality threshold and the strictest error-elimination algorithm, was used for CDR3 identification, clonotype clustering and error correction. A nonparametric unseen species model with Euler transformation was used to estimate lower-bound total TCR beta diversity. TCRdb cleaned the public reads at Q25 with fastp, built clones with MiXCR and kept in-frame beta chains. Identical CDR3 proteins give one entry, which carries the most common genes and DNA. TCRdb, rather than the study authors, made the V and J calls. The sample table holds 1.5 million to 2 million distinct CDR3 sequences, of which 28% were seen once. The ten largest clones add up to roughly 8% of the sample.

The sequenced sample consisted of blood. This sequence originates from a woman in her thirties in good health.

The DNA sequence is TGCAGTGCCCCTACGGCTGCCGGCTCTCTAAGAGGCTACACCTTC. Its amino acids are CSAPTAAGSLRGYTF. The chain is made from TRBV20-1 and TRBJ1-2; confidence is insufficient to name the D gene. CDR1 and CDR2 (DFQATT, SNEGSKA) derive from the germline V gene (reference sequence). The junction carries 25 bases between V and J, which are trimmed by 6 bases and 8 bases respectively. Reading from cysteine to phenylalanine, the CDR3 counts 15 amino acids. The retained sequence is limited to the CDR3, 45 bases, with the frame set at the first base.